This T cell receptor (beta chain) stems from a study of T cells in Graves' hyperthyroidism and ophthalmopathy. The overall study: Peripheral blood was obtained at initial diagnosis, preceding any treatment.

What was amplified from RNA transcripts were TCR beta CDR3 regions. With the HTBI primer set, the TCR CDR3 went through a first round of RT-PCR. TCRdb reprocessed the multiplex PCR reads with MiXCR, giving one entry per CDR3 protein. The repertoire includes about 400,000 distinct CDR3 sequences, 15% to 19% of them detected once, and around 7% sits in the top ten. Many counts were recorded for this clonotype. The CDR3 sequence is 14 residues long. V was pared by 2 bases and J by 6 bases, with 7 bases of the junction left unmatched. Germline-derived CDR1 and CDR2 are DFQATT and SNEGSKA (reference sequence). Orbital computed tomography, thyroid ultrasound, serum thyroxine and TRAb, and clinical symptoms together informed the diagnoses.

V is TRBV20-1 and J is TRBJ2-1; 7 bases agree with TRBD2. This clonotype originated in a woman aged 18 to 35 with Graves' hyperthyroidism. Material: blood. CDR3 amino acids: CSARRLARGNEQFF. The CDR3 DNA sequence: TGCAGTGCTAGACGACTAGCTCGGGGCAATGAGCAGTTCTTC.